The rows below give T cell receptor beta chains drawn from one sample of a study of early T cells in non-severe SARS-CoV-2 infection. TCRdb reprocessed the 5' RACE reads via MiXCR and lists one record per CDR3 protein. The sample has tens of thousands of distinct CDR3 sequences, over 10% seen once. Specimen: whole blood, collected at baseline. The receptors were gathered from an adult who was a healthcare worker with PCR-confirmed SARS-CoV-2 infection or an uninfected control (not recorded which). Each CDR3 is given with its conserved first and last residue. The D gene is left open where the match is weak. Clone size is given for some rows only: seen once, a few or many times, or a class if the clone is expanded.

>.|TRBV25-1|TRBJ1-2|many
CASSEDAGRNYGYTF
TGTGCCAGCAGTGAAGATGCAGGGCGAAACTATGGCTACACCTTC
>.|TRBV18|TRBJ1-5|many
CASSPSNQPQHF
TGTGCCAGCTCACCTTCGAATCAGCCCCAGCATTTT
>TRBD2|TRBV20-1|TRBJ2-3|few
CSAGSGVTDTQYF
TGCAGTGCTGGCAGCGGGGTTACAGATACGCAGTATTTT
>TRBD1|TRBV6-2/TRBV6-3|TRBJ1-5|many
CASSYSSGGGASNQPQHF
TGTGCCAGCAGTTACTCAAGTGGAGGGGGCGCGAGCAATCAGCCCCAGCATTTT
>.|TRBV7-2|TRBJ2-2|few
CASSLVSGGRTGELFF
TGTGCCAGCAGCTTAGTTTCCGGGGGCCGTACCGGGGAGCTGTTTTTT
>.|TRBV9|TRBJ1-6|.
CASSVAMGVRQNSPLHF
TGTGCCAGCAGCGTAGCTATGGGGGTGCGGCAAAATTCACCCCTCCACTTT
>.|TRBV2|TRBJ1-5|.
CASTSQYSNQPQHF
TGTGCCAGCACTTCGCAGTATAGCAATCAGCCCCAGCATTTT
>.|TRBV11-2|TRBJ2-5|many
CASSLTGTKYQETQYF
TGTGCCAGCAGCTTGACCGGGACAAAGTACCAAGAGACCCAGTACTTC
>TRBD1|TRBV28|TRBJ1-2|few
CAIGRTGSRGYTF
TGTGCCATCGGTCGGACAGGGAGCAGAGGCTACACCTTC
>.|TRBV7-3|TRBJ1-2|few
CASSEGMFGYTF
TGTGCCAGCAGCGAAGGGATGTTCGGCTACACCTTC
>.|TRBV9|TRBJ2-3|few
CASSVSPRQDRASDTQYF
TGTGCCAGCAGCGTAAGCCCGAGACAGGATAGGGCCTCAGATACGCAGTATTTT
>TRBD2|TRBV7-6|TRBJ2-1|.
CASSFASGATYNEQFF
TGTGCCAGCAGCTTCGCTAGCGGGGCCACCTACAATGAGCAGTTCTTC
>TRBD1|TRBV19|TRBJ1-4|few
CASSSGTANEKLFF
TGTGCCAGTAGTTCCGGGACAGCTAATGAAAAACTGTTTTTT
>TRBD1|TRBV28|TRBJ1-5|.
CASSLGQGYRQPQHF
TGTGCCAGCAGTTTAGGACAGGGGTACCGGCAGCCCCAGCATTTT
>TRBD1|TRBV20-1|TRBJ1-4|few
CSARRQGIDEKLFF
TGCAGTGCTAGAAGACAGGGAATAGATGAAAAACTGTTTTTT
>TRBD1|TRBV5-1|TRBJ2-6|.
CASSPARTGGATGANVLTF
TGCGCCAGCAGCCCCGCCCGGACAGGGGGCGCAACCGGGGCCAACGTCCTGACTTTC
>TRBD2|TRBV12-3/TRBV12-4|TRBJ2-1|many
CASSLGGGYNEQFF
TGTGCCAGCAGTTTGGGCGGGGGGTACAATGAGCAGTTCTTC
>TRBD1|TRBV6-5|TRBJ2-7|few
CASSYTGVSYEQYF
TGTGCCAGCAGCTATACAGGGGTCTCCTACGAGCAGTACTTC
>.|TRBV6-5|TRBJ2-1|.
CASSYSPEINEQFF
TGTGCCAGCAGTTACTCCCCAGAAATCAATGAGCAGTTCTTC
>.|TRBV12-3/TRBV12-4|TRBJ1-1|.
CASRRGGLIEAFF
TGTGCCAGCAGGCGGGGGGGTCTAATAGAAGCTTTCTTT
>.|TRBV13|TRBJ1-1|many
CASSAVQGLNTEAFF
TGTGCCAGCAGCGCAGTACAGGGTCTGAACACTGAAGCTTTCTTT
>TRBD1|TRBV6-2/TRBV6-3|TRBJ2-2|many
CASTRGTANTGELFF
TGTGCCAGCACAAGGGGGACAGCGAACACCGGGGAGCTGTTTTTT
>TRBD1|TRBV3-1|TRBJ1-1|few
CASSHSGTGALGTEAFF
TGTGCCAGCAGCCACTCCGGGACAGGGGCTCTCGGCACTGAAGCTTTCTTT
>.|TRBV10-3|TRBJ2-1|many
CAIRGDPHNEQFF
TGTGCCATCAGGGGCGATCCCCACAATGAGCAGTTCTTC
>.|TRBV18|TRBJ2-1|.
CASSLGSPGNEQFF
TGTGCCAGCTCACTTGGATCACCGGGCAATGAGCAGTTCTTC
>.|TRBV18|TRBJ2-5|.
CASSLTRTRQETQYF
TGTGCCAGCTCACTCACTCGGACTCGTCAAGAGACCCAGTACTTC